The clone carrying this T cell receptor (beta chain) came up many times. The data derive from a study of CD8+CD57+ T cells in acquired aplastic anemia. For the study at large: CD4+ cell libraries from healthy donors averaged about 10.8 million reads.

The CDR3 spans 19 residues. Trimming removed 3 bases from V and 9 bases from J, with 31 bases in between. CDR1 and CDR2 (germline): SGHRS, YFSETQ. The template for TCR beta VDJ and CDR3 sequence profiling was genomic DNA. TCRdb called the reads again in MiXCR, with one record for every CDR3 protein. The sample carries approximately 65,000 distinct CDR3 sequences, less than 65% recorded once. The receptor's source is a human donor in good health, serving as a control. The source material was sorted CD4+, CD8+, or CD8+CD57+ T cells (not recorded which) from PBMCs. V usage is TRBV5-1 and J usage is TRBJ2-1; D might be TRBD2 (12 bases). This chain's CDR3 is CASSSRTGGRLAGVIEQFF. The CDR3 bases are TGCGCCAGCAGCTCCAGGACAGGGGGCCGACTAGCGGGAGTCATTGAGCAGTTCTTC.